This T cell receptor (beta chain) was profiled in a study of technical replicates of blood from several donors. The table came from immunoSEQ multiplex PCR; TCRdb's copy has only in-frame clones and leaves some out. The table has tens of thousands of clones, 94% seen once; the top ten hold under 0.4%. The ends lost 3 bases at V and 2 bases at J; junction bases unmatched: 2. CDR1 is MDHEN and CDR2 is SYDVKM in the germline V gene. This CDR3 region has 15 residues. The rearrangement links TRBV28 to TRBJ2-1; 9 bases are a match to TRBD1. Input material: T cells isolated from PBMCs. The TCR was taken from a human donor in good health. The CDR3 DNA sequence: TGTGCCAGCAGTTTTACAGGGGGCCCCTACAATGAGCAGTTCTTC. This codes for CASSFTGGPYNEQFF. The full variable domain, rest sourced from reference TRBV28 and TRBJ2-1, is DVKVTQSSRYLVKRTGEKVFLECVQDMDHENMFWYRQDPGLGLRLIYFSYDVKMKEKGDIPEGYSVSREKKERFSLILESASTNQTSMYLCASSFTGGPYNEQFFGPGTRLTVL.